The clone carrying this T cell receptor beta chain was recorded only once. Its antigen is undetermined. This CDR3 has 14 amino acids. V was clipped by 5 bases and J by 1 base; unmatched bases: 1. In germline, CDR1 is MNHEY, CDR2 SMNVEV (reference sequence). These data belong to a study of cytomegalovirus exposure and HLA in healthy donors. In the study overall: Early released data had tens of millions of unique TCRs, all coming from HLA-typed donors. Overall study results and limits: When analyzed later, a missense DCLRE1C variant was found to be linked to TCR beta V- and J-gene trimming. The authors later found most CMV-associated TCR beta chains appeared HLA-restricted.

The primer mix had 60 Vbeta and 13 Jbeta primers. Assay: immunoSEQ multiplex PCR; the TCRdb copy retains only in-frame clones and omits some. The repertoire holds 95,000 to 150,000 clones, about four fifths seen once, with roughly 9.2% in the top ten. Sequenced material: PBMCs. J is TRBJ1-1 and V is TRBV27, with 10 bases lining up with TRBD1. This receptor was identified in a female donor in good health and CMV-seropositive. CDR3 sequence: CASSRQGANTEAFF. The CDR3 region has the DNA TGTGCCAGCAGTCGACAGGGGGCGAACACTGAAGCTTTCTTT.